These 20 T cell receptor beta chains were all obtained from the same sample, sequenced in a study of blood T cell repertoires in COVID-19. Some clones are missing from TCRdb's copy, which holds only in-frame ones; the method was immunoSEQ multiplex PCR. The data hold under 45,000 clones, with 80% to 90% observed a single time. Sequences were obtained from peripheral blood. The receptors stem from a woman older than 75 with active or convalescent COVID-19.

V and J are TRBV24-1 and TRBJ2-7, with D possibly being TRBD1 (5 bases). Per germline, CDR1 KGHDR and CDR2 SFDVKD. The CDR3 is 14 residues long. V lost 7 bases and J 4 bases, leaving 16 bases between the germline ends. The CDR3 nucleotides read TGTGCCACCAGCGACGGACATTCTCCTTACGAGCAGTACTTC. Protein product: CATSDGHSPYEQYF.

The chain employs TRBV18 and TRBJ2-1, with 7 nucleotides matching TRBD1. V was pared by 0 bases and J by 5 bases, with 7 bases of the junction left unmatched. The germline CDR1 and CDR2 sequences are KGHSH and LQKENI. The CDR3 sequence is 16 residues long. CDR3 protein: CASSPPSRGKNNEQFF. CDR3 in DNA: TGTGCCAGCTCACCACCAAGCAGGGGGAAAAACAATGAGCAGTTCTTC.

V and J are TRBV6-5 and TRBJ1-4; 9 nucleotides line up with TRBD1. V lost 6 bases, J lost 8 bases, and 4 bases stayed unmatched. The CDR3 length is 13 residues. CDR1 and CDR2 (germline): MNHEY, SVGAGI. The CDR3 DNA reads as TGTGCCAGCAGGGACAGGGGAATGGAAAAACTGTTTTTT. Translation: CASRDRGMEKLFF.

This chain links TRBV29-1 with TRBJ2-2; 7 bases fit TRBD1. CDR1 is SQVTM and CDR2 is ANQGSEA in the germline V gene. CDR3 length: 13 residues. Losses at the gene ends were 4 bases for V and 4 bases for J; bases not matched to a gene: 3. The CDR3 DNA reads TGCAGCGTTGGGACAGGAGTCACCGGGGAGCTGTTTTTT. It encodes CSVGTGVTGELFF.

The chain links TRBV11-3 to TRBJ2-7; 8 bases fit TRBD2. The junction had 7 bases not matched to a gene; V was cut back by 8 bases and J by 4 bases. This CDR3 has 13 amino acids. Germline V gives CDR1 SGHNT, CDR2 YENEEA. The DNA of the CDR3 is TGTGCCAGCGCTAGCGGGCCGGGTTACGAGCAGTACTTC. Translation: CASASGPGYEQYF.

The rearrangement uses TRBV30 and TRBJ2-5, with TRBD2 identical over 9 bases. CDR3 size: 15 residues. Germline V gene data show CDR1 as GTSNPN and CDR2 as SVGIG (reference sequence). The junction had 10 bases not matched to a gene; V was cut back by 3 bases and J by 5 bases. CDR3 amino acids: CAWRFGLATGETQYF. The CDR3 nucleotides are TGTGCCTGGAGGTTCGGACTAGCGACTGGGGAGACCCAGTACTTC.

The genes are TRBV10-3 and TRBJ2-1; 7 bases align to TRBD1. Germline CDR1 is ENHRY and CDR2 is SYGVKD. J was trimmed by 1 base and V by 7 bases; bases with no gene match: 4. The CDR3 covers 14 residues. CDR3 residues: CAITRQGSYNEQFF. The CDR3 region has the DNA TGTGCCATCACCCGACAGGGTTCCTACAATGAGCAGTTCTTC.

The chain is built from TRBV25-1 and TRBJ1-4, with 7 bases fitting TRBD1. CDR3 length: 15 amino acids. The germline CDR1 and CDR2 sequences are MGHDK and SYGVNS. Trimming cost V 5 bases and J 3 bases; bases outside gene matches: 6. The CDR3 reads CASSTRGTANEKLFF. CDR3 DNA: TGTGCCAGCAGTACCCGTGGGACAGCTAATGAAAAACTGTTTTTT.

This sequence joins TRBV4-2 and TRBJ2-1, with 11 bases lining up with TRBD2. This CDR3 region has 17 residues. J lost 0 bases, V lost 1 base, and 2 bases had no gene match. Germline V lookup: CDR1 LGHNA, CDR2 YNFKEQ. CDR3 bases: TGTGCCAGCAGCCAAGGTAGCGGGAGGGACTCCTACAATGAGCAGTTCTTC. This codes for CASSQGSGRDSYNEQFF.

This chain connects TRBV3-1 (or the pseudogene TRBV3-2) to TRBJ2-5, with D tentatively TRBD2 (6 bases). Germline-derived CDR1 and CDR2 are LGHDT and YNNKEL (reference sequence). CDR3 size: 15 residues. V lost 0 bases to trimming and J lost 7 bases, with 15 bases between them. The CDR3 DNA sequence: TGTGCCAGCAGCCAAGATTTACGAGCGGGTGGGACCCAGTACTTC. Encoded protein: CASSQDLRAGGTQYF.

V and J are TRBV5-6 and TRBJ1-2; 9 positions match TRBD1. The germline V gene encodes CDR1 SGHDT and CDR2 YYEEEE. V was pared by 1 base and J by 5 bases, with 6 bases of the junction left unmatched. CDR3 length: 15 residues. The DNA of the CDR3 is TGTGCCAGCAGCTTGCGGACAGGGGTAGGGTATGGCTACACCTTC. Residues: CASSLRTGVGYGYTF.

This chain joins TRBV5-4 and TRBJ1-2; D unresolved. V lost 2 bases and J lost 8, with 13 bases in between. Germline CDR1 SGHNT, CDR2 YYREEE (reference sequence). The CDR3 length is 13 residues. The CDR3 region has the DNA TGTGCCAGCAGCTTTATAAGTGGGCGAGGCTACACCTTC. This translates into CASSFISGRGYTF.

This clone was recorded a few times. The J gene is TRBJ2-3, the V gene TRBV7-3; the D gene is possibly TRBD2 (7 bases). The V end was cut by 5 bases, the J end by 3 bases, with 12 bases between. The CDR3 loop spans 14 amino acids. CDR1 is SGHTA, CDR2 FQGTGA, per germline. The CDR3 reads CASSVQGLTDTQYF. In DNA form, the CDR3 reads TGTGCCAGCAGCGTACAGGGACTAACAGATACGCAGTATTTT.

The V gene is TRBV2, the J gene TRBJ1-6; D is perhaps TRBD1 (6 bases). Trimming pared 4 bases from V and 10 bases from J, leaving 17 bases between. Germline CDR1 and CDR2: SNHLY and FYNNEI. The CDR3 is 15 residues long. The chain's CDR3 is CASSVSQGFGSPLHF. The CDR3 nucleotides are TGTGCCAGCAGTGTATCTCAGGGGTTTGGGTCACCCCTCCACTTT.

The CDR3 DNA follows: TGTGCCAGCAGCCCCCCTTCGGTAGCGGTCTACGAGCAGTACTTC. It is translated as CASSPPSVAVYEQYF. The V gene is TRBV3-1 (or the pseudogene TRBV3-2), the J gene TRBJ2-7, with D perhaps TRBD2 (6 bases). The V gene's germline CDR1 is LGHDT and CDR2 YNNKEL (reference sequence). V was shortened by 4 bases and J by 3 bases, with 16 bases between the two germline ends. This CDR3 is 15 amino acids long.

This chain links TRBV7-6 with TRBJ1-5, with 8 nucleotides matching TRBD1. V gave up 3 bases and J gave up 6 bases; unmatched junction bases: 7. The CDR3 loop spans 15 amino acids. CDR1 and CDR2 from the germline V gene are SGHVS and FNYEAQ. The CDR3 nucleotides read TGTGCCAGCAGCTTGGGGCAGGGGGCGGGTCAGCCCCAGCATTTT. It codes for CASSLGQGAGQPQHF.

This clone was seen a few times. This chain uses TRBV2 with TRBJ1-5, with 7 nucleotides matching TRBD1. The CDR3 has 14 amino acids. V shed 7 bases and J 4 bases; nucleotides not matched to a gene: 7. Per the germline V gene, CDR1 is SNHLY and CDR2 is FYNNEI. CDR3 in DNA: TGTGCCAGCACAACGACAGGGCGGAATCAGCCCCAGCATTTT. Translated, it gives CASTTTGRNQPQHF.

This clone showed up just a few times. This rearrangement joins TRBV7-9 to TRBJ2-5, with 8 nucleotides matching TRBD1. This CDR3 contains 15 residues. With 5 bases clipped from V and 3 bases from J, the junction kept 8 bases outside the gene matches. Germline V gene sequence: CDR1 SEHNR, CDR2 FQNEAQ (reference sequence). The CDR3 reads CASSQWTGREETQYF. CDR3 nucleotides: TGTGCCAGCAGCCAGTGGACAGGGCGTGAAGAGACCCAGTACTTC. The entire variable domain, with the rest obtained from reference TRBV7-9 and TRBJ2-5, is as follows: DTGVSQNPRHKITKRGQNVTFRCDPISEHNRLYWYRQTLGQGPEFLTYFQNEAQLEKSRLLSDRFSAERPKGSFSTLEIQRTEQGDSAMYLCASSQWTGREETQYFGPGTRLLVL.

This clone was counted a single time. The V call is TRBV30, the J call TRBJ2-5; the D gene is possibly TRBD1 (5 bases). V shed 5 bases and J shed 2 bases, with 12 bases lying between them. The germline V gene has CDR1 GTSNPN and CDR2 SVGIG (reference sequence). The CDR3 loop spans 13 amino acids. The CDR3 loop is CAWETQGQETQYF. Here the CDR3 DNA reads TGTGCCTGGGAGACTCAGGGTCAAGAGACCCAGTACTTC. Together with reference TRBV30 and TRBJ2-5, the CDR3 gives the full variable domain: SQTIHQWPATLVQPVGSPLSLECTVEGTSNPNLYWYRQAAGRGLQLLFYSVGIGQISSEVPQNLSASRPQDRQFILSSKKLLLSDSGFYLCAWETQGQETQYFGPGTRLLVL.

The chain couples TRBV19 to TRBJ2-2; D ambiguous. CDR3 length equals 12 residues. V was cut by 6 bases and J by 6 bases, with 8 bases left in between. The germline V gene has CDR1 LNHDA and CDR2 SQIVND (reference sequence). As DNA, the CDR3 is TGTGCCAGTAGCCATCTAGCCGGGGAGCTGTTTTTT. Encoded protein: CASSHLAGELFF.